Ten or more counts support the clone carrying this TCR beta chain. This CDR3 spans 16 amino acids. V was clipped by 2 bases and J by 1 base; unmatched bases: 4. Germline values: CDR1 SGHRS, CDR2 YFSETQ. The data derive from a study of neurological immune-mediated disorders. TCRdb independently ran MiXCR on the 5' RACE reads; one entry per CDR3 protein. The table lists approximately 19,000 distinct CDR3 sequences, roughly 15% of them singletons. The source material was PBMCs. This rearrangement joins TRBV5-1 to TRBJ2-2; 8 bases agree with TRBD2. The TCR sequence derives from a female donor with HTLV-1-associated myelopathy (HAM/TSP). CDR3 nucleotide sequence: TGCGCCAGCAGCTTCGGCGGGGGGAAGAACACCGGGGAGCTGTTTTTT. Its translation is CASSFGGGKNTGELFF.